These 14 T cell receptor beta chains were sequenced from one sample in a study of T cells in Graves' hyperthyroidism and ophthalmopathy. Amplification of TCR beta CDR3 regions used RNA as the template. A first-round RT-PCR of the TCR CDR3 used the HTBI primer set. TCRdb reanalysed the multiplex PCR reads using MiXCR and keeps one entry per CDR3 protein. The sample records 530,000 or so distinct CDR3 sequences, roughly 46% being singletons. Input material: peripheral blood or thyroid tissue (not recorded which). Receptor source: a woman aged 18-29 years with Graves' hyperthyroidism.

This clonotype was picked up many times. The J gene is TRBJ2-7, the V gene TRBV2; TRBD1 aligns across 8 bases. CDR1 SNHLY and CDR2 FYNNEI come from the germline V gene. The CDR3 spans 11 residues. CDR3 nucleotide sequence: TGTGCTACGTCGTCAGGGGGCGCGCAGTACTTC. Amino acid sequence: CATSSGGAQYF.

This clonotype was seen many times. This rearrangement joins TRBV20-1 to TRBJ2-7, with D perhaps given as TRBD1 or TRBD2 (5 bases each). Germline V lookup: CDR1 DFQATT, CDR2 SNEGSKA (reference sequence). Trimming stripped 2 bases from V and 7 bases from J, with 21 bases between. The CDR3 loop spans 15 amino acids. The CDR3 DNA follows: TGCAGTGCTAGATCCGGGGACCCGGGGAGAGAGGAGCAGTACTTC. Translating gives CSARSGDPGREEQYF.

Many counts were recorded for this clonotype. The chain uses TRBV10-3 and TRBJ1-1; D is unresolved. The V gene lost 11 bases and the J gene lost 4 bases, with 17 bases spanning the gap. Germline V CDR1 and CDR2: ENHRY, SYGVKD. The CDR3 is 13 amino acids. CDR3 DNA: TGTGCCTCGTCGGGTGATTTAGGCACTGAAGCTTTCTTT. Protein: CASSGDLGTEAFF.

The chain joins TRBV7-3 to TRBJ2-3, with TRBD2 identical over 10 bases. V was pared by 1 base and J by 3 bases, with 10 bases of the junction left unmatched. There are 18 residues in the CDR3. Germline V gene sequence: CDR1 SGHTA, CDR2 FQGTGA. The CDR3 spells CASSLRLAGGSSTDTQYF. CDR3 nucleotides: TGTGCCAGCAGCTTAAGATTAGCGGGAGGCTCATCGACAGATACGCAGTATTTT.

This clonotype showed up many times. The J gene is TRBJ1-4, the V gene TRBV7-6; TRBD1 might be the D (6 bases). Germline values: CDR1 SGHVS, CDR2 FNYEAQ. The CDR3 spans 15 residues. Trimming left V 4 bases short and J 7 bases short, with 16 bases between. Here the CDR3 DNA reads TGTGCCAGCAGCTCCCCCCGCGGGGGCGGTGAAAAACTGTTTTTT. Translated, it gives CASSSPRGGGEKLFF. The variable domain in full, with the rest retrieved from reference TRBV7-6 and TRBJ1-4, is GAGVSQSPRYKVTKRGQDVALRCDPISGHVSLYWYRQALGQGPEFLTYFNYEAQQDKSGLPNDRFSAERPEGSISTLTIQRTEQRDSAMYRCASSSPRGGGEKLFFGSGTQLSVL.

The rearrangement uses TRBV2 and TRBJ1-1, with D hard to call. The CDR3 covers 16 residues. Germline-derived CDR1 and CDR2 are SNHLY and FYNNEI. V was clipped by 5 bases and J by 2 bases, with 18 bases between them. CDR3 bases: TGTGCCAGCAGTCGCGGGGAGGGAGAGGGCAACACTGAAGCTTTCTTT. It is translated as CASSRGEGEGNTEAFF.

In its sample, this clonotype was seen many times. A read error may account for a junction end that differs from germline. The chain links TRBV5-1 to TRBJ1-4; D is unresolved. The V gene's germline CDR1 is SGHRS and CDR2 YFSETQ. This CDR3 has 15 residues. The CDR3, as DNA: TGTGCCAGCAGCTTAGTTGGTGCAACTAATGAAAAACTGTTTTTT. Translation gives CASSLVGATNEKLFF.

The chain has TRBV19 and TRBJ2-7, with TRBD1 matching over 10 bases. The CDR3 has 17 residues. Per germline, CDR1 LNHDA and CDR2 SQIVND (reference sequence). V trimming: 7 bases; J trimming: 2 bases; junction bases outside the gene matches: 14. The CDR3 nucleotides are TGTGCCAGTACCAAGACAGGGGGCCTTCCCAAACCCTACGAGCAGTACTTC. Encoded protein: CASTKTGGLPKPYEQYF.

V usage is TRBV11-3 and J usage is TRBJ2-2, with D possibly TRBD2 on 6 matching bases. V was pared by 3 bases and J by 6 bases, with 14 bases between. The CDR3 is made up of 15 amino acids. The germline gives CDR1 SGHNT, CDR2 YENEEA. For the CDR3, the DNA is TGTGCCAGCAGCTTCGGAGGGCGAAGGGCCGGGGAGCTGTTTTTT. It yields the protein CASSFGGRRAGELFF. The complete variable domain, with remaining parts taken from reference TRBV11-3 and TRBJ2-2, reads EAGVVQSPRYKIIEKKQPVAFWCNPISGHNTLYWYLQNLGQGPELLIRYENEEAVDDSQLPKDRFSAERLKGVDSTLKIQPAELGDSAVYLCASSFGGRRAGELFFGEGSRLTVL.

This clonotype was recorded a few times. This sequence joins TRBV4-3 and TRBJ2-3, with D perhaps TRBD2 (5 bases). The CDR3 runs 14 residues. Germline lookup yields CDR1 LGHNA and CDR2 YSLEER. V was shortened by 1 base and J by 8 bases, with 13 bases between the two germline ends. As DNA, the CDR3 is TGCGCCAGCAGCCAAGTTCACGCCGAGGGTACGCAGTATTTT. Protein sequence: CASSQVHAEGTQYF.

Only a few counts were recorded for this clonotype. V is TRBV25-1 and J is TRBJ2-7; D not resolved. The CDR3 length is 15 residues. Trimming took off 5 bases at V and 1 base at J, with 15 bases between the two ends. The germline V gene has CDR1 MGHDK and CDR2 SYGVNS. For the CDR3, the DNA is TGTGCCAGCAGTCCGCCGGCGGAGTGGTCCTACGAGCAGTACTTC. This sequence encodes CASSPPAEWSYEQYF.

This clonotype was recorded at least ten times. The chain is built from TRBV6-2 or TRBV6-3 and TRBJ2-7; 9 bases are a match to TRBD2. Germline V lookup: CDR1 MNHEY, CDR2 SVGEGT. The ends lost 5 bases at V and 2 bases at J; junction bases unmatched: 7. The CDR3 loop spans 15 amino acids. CDR3 in amino acids: CASSLLSGRTYEQYF. CDR3 nucleotide sequence: TGTGCCAGCAGTCTCCTAAGCGGGAGGACCTACGAGCAGTACTTC.

The V and J genes are TRBV10-3 and TRBJ1-1; D uncertain. Germline assignment: CDR1 ENHRY and CDR2 SYGVKD. V lost 1 base and J 1 base, leaving 7 bases between the germline ends. The CDR3 runs to 14 residues. The CDR3 sequence: CAISELAGNTEAFF. The CDR3 nucleotides read TGTGCCATCAGTGAGTTAGCAGGGAACACTGAAGCTTTCTTT.

The sample holds many counts of this clonotype. Written as DNA, the CDR3 is TGCAGTGCTAGGGTGGCCGGGGAGATGAAAGAGACCCAGTACTTC. Its protein is CSARVAGEMKETQYF. The V call is TRBV20-1, the J call TRBJ2-5, with D perhaps matching TRBD2 (5 bases). The CDR3 spans 15 residues. V was trimmed by 3 bases and J by 3 bases, leaving 17 bases between them. Looked up from germline, CDR1 is DFQATT and CDR2 is SNEGSKA (reference sequence).